These 31 T cell receptor beta chains came from one sample sequenced in a study of T cells in Graves' hyperthyroidism and ophthalmopathy. Amplified regions were TCR beta CDR3 sequences from RNA transcripts. HTBI primers were the set used in a first-round RT-PCR of the TCR CDR3. TCRdb processed the multiplex PCR reads anew with MiXCR; each CDR3 protein has one entry. The table lists 750,000 to 950,000 distinct CDR3 sequences, 38% of them singletons. The specimen was blood. Source of these receptors: a man aged 18 to 30 with Graves' hyperthyroidism.

The rearrangement uses TRBV14 and TRBJ2-5; D remains ambiguous. CDR1 and CDR2 from the germline V gene are SGHDN and FVKESK. Trimming stripped 5 bases from V and 2 bases from J, with 15 bases between. This CDR3 region has 15 residues. The CDR3 loop reads CASSSEVGNQETQYF. CDR3 DNA sequence: TGTGCCAGCAGCTCTGAGGTTGGCAATCAAGAGACCCAGTACTTC.

As concerns this clonotype: A single base separates this from a much larger clone, so it may be a read error. V and J are TRBV11-1 and TRBJ1-5; D is unresolved. The V gene's germline CDR1 is SGHAT and CDR2 FQDESV (reference sequence). This CDR3 region has 14 residues. Trimming removed 5 bases from V and 10 bases from J, with 18 bases in between. The CDR3: CASSHFGWGHPQHF. The CDR3 bases are TGTGCCAGCAGCCACTTTGGGTGGGGTCACCCCCAGCATTTT.

This clonotype has more than one count but fewer than ten. The V gene is TRBV5-5, the J gene TRBJ2-7; 8 nucleotides align to TRBD2. CDR1 SGHKS and CDR2 YYEKEE come from the germline V gene (reference sequence). The trim removed 5 bases at V and 4 bases at J, leaving 14 bases unmatched. The CDR3 sequence is 16 residues long. The CDR3 loop reads CASSVEGTSGPYEQYF. Written as DNA, the CDR3 is TGTGCCAGCAGTGTGGAGGGGACTAGTGGTCCATACGAGCAGTACTTC.

This clonotype was counted a few times. The chain combines TRBV11-3 with TRBJ2-7, with a possible D match to TRBD1 (6 bases). V lost 2 bases and J lost 2, with 10 bases in between. Germline V CDR1 and CDR2: SGHNT, YENEEA. This CDR3 has 14 amino acids. CDR3 sequence (DNA): TGTGCCAGCAGCTTATCGCAGGGGACCTACGAGCAGTACTTC. This codes for CASSLSQGTYEQYF.

This clonotype was counted only a few times. The rearrangement joins TRBV4-1 to TRBJ2-7, with a tentative D call TRBD1 (5 bases). The V and J ends lost 1 base and 6 bases respectively, with 13 bases between them. The CDR3 is 14 residues long. CDR1 and CDR2 from the germline V gene are MGHRA and YSYEKL. CDR3 nucleotide sequence: TGCGCCAGCAGCCAAGGGGTGTCTAGGGGCGAGCAGTACTTC. Residues: CASSQGVSRGEQYF.

As regards this clonotype: A much larger clone sits a single nucleotide away, making a read error possible. The CDR3 nucleotides read TGCAGTGCTAGGGAATCGCAGGTCTATGGCTACACCTTC. It encodes CSARESQVYGYTF. V is TRBV20-1 and J is TRBJ1-2; no reliable D call. This CDR3 has 13 residues. Germline assignment: CDR1 DFQATT and CDR2 SNEGSKA (reference sequence). V was shortened by 3 bases and J by 4 bases, with 12 bases between the two germline ends.

In its sample, this clonotype was seen many times. The V call is TRBV20-1, the J call TRBJ1-5; a weak D match, TRBD1 (6 bases). Trimming removed 2 bases from V and 7 bases from J, with 12 bases in between. The CDR3 is made up of 13 amino acids. The germline gives CDR1 DFQATT, CDR2 SNEGSKA (reference sequence). CDR3 in amino acids: CSARRQVYQPQHF. Written as DNA, the CDR3 is TGCAGTGCTAGACGACAGGTTTACCAGCCCCAGCATTTT.

The gene calls are TRBV5-5 and TRBJ2-7; possible D gene TRBD2, 6 bases. The V end was cut by 2 bases, the J end by 6 bases, with 15 bases between. The length of the CDR3 is 14 residues. Germline CDR1 and CDR2: SGHKS and YYEKEE (reference sequence). The CDR3 here is CASSLAISGGEQYF. CDR3 DNA: TGTGCCAGCAGCTTAGCGATTAGCGGAGGCGAGCAGTACTTC.

The chain employs TRBV12-3 or TRBV12-4 and TRBJ1-1, with D uncertain. CDR3 size: 16 residues. Trimming removed 2 bases from V and 0 bases from J, with 13 bases in between. CDR3 amino acids: CASSLSGHPMNTEAFF. CDR3 in DNA: TGTGCCAGCAGTTTATCTGGGCACCCCATGAACACTGAAGCTTTCTTT.

The chain is built from TRBV9 and TRBJ2-7, with 7 bases lining up with TRBD1. The trim removed 4 bases at V and 9 bases at J, leaving 16 bases unmatched. The length of the CDR3 is 15 residues. The germline V gene has CDR1 SGDLS and CDR2 YYNGEE. The CDR3, as DNA: TGTGCCAGCAGCCTTCGAAGGGGGCTGGCAGACGGGCAGTACTTC. Translating it yields CASSLRRGLADGQYF.

This clonotype showed up many times. The V call is TRBV19, the J call TRBJ1-2; D possibly corresponds to TRBD1 (5 bases). This CDR3 has 14 amino acids. Germline CDR1 is LNHDA and CDR2 is SQIVND (reference sequence). V lost 5 bases to trimming and J lost 2 bases, with 12 bases between them. CDR3 loop: CASSSTALNYGYTF. In nucleotides, the CDR3 is TGTGCCAGTAGTTCGACAGCGCTGAACTATGGCTACACCTTC.

This clonotype was counted ten times or more. V and J are TRBV12-3 or TRBV12-4 and TRBJ1-1; D gene uncertain. The CDR3 runs to 12 residues. Trimming took off 6 bases at V and 4 bases at J, with 9 bases between the two ends. CDR3 sequence reads: CASSLQFTEAFF. The DNA of the CDR3 is TGTGCCAGCAGCCTACAGTTCACTGAAGCTTTCTTT.

The genes are TRBV5-1 and TRBJ1-1; 10 nucleotides agree with TRBD1. The J segment lost 7 bases and the V segment lost 6 bases, leaving 3 bases of the junction unmatched. This CDR3 has 12 amino acids. Germline assignment: CDR1 SGHRS and CDR2 YFSETQ. In nucleotides, the CDR3 is TGCGCCAGCACGGGACAGGGGAGTGAAGCTTTCTTT. Translating gives CASTGQGSEAFF.

The rearrangement joins TRBV10-3 to TRBJ2-5; TRBD1 matches 10 bases. Trimming at V came to 6 bases and at J to 4 bases, leaving 5 bases not matched to a gene. Germline V gives CDR1 ENHRY, CDR2 SYGVKD. CDR3 length equals 14 residues. This CDR3 is CAISATGGGETQYF. The CDR3 DNA follows: TGTGCCATCAGCGCGACAGGGGGCGGAGAGACCCAGTACTTC.

This clonotype was seen ten or more times. The CDR3 here is CAIRTGLYGYTF. The CDR3 DNA reads TGTGCCATCCGGACAGGGTTGTATGGCTACACCTTC. The J gene is TRBJ1-2, the V gene TRBV10-3, with 8 bases lining up with TRBD1. The CDR3 extends over 12 amino acids. Trimming took 8 bases from V and 5 from J; bases not matched to a gene: 4. From germline, CDR1 is ENHRY and CDR2 SYGVKD.

The V gene is TRBV19, the J gene TRBJ2-6; 8 bases map to TRBD1. Looked up from germline, CDR1 is LNHDA and CDR2 is SQIVND (reference sequence). J was trimmed by 0 bases and V by 5 bases; bases with no gene match: 12. The CDR3 sequence is 19 residues long. The CDR3 region is CASSSPGTGTFSGANVLTF. In DNA, the CDR3 is TGTGCCAGTAGTTCCCCCGGGACAGGAACTTTCTCTGGGGCCAACGTCCTGACTTTC.

This clonotype showed up just a few times. The gene calls are TRBV2 and TRBJ1-1; tentatively, D is TRBD1 (6 bases). Germline V gene sequence: CDR1 SNHLY, CDR2 FYNNEI. The CDR3 length is 13 residues. Trimming cost V 6 bases and J 4 bases, with 12 bases left between them. The CDR3 nucleotides are TGTGCCAGCAGAGAGAGGGGGGGCACTGAAGCTTTCTTT. Protein product: CASRERGGTEAFF.

V is TRBV7-8 and J is TRBJ1-5, with D unresolved. The CDR3 has 16 amino acids. The V and J ends lost 7 bases and 0 bases respectively, with 16 bases between them. Germline CDR1 is SGHVS and CDR2 is FQNEAQ. CDR3 nucleotides: TGTGCCAGCACCCTAGACCGGTTTAATAGCAATCAGCCCCAGCATTTT. This codes for CASTLDRFNSNQPQHF.

V usage is TRBV19 and J usage is TRBJ2-7; D is unresolved. The CDR3 loop spans 10 amino acids. CDR1 is LNHDA, CDR2 SQIVND, per germline (reference sequence). V shed 7 bases and J shed 9 bases, with 10 bases lying between them. CDR3 amino acids: CASIRVRQYF. The DNA of the CDR3 is TGTGCCAGTATTAGGGTTCGGCAGTACTTC. Full variable domain (rest looked up from reference TRBV19 and TRBJ2-7): DGGITQSPKYLFRKEGQNVTLSCEQNLNHDAMYWYRQDPGQGLRLIYYSQIVNDFQKGDIAEGYSVSREKKESFPLTVTSAQKNPTAFYLCASIRVRQYFGPGTRLTVT.

This clonotype appeared a few times. This chain links TRBV6-5 with TRBJ2-5, with D maybe TRBD1 (5 bases). The CDR3 is 13 residues long. The ends were cut back, 5 bases at V and 5 bases at J, with 12 bases in the middle. The V gene's germline CDR1 is MNHEY and CDR2 SVGAGI. The CDR3 DNA reads as TGTGCCAGCAGTAGGGGCTGGCGGGAGACCCAGTACTTC. Translating gives CASSRGWRETQYF.

The gene calls are TRBV5-1 and TRBJ2-7, with 7 positions matching TRBD1. V was clipped by 3 bases and J by 4 bases; unmatched bases: 7. There are 14 residues in the CDR3. Germline CDR1 SGHRS, CDR2 YFSETQ. Here the CDR3 reads CASSSGTDIYEQYF. CDR3 DNA: TGCGCCAGCAGCTCCGGGACAGATATTTACGAGCAGTACTTC.

This clonotype was seen a handful of times. The chain carries TRBV15 and TRBJ1-2, with 7 positions matching TRBD1. Germline V gene sequence: CDR1 LNHNV, CDR2 YYDKDF (reference sequence). Trimming removed 4 bases from V and 7 bases from J; junction bases left unmatched: 9. This CDR3 contains 14 residues. The CDR3 here is CATSKRDSYCGYTF. The CDR3 coding sequence is TGTGCCACCAGCAAAAGGGACAGCTACTGTGGCTACACCTTC.

This clonotype showed up just a few times. The rearrangement joins TRBV7-9 to TRBJ1-5, with a tentative D call TRBD1 (5 bases). This CDR3 is built from 16 residues. With 1 base removed from V and 2 bases from J, the gap between germline ends came to 12 bases. The germline gives CDR1 SEHNR, CDR2 FQNEAQ (reference sequence). The CDR3, as DNA: TGTGCCAGCAGCTTAGGGTTGGGGCGGGGCAATCAGCCCCAGCATTTT. Residues: CASSLGLGRGNQPQHF.

This chain connects TRBV19 to TRBJ1-2; D perhaps matches TRBD1 (5 bases). The CDR3 contains 12 residues. Per germline, CDR1 LNHDA and CDR2 SQIVND (reference sequence). Trimming removed 6 bases from V and 5 bases from J, with 10 bases in between. CDR3 sequence reads: CASRGTAYGYTF. The CDR3 DNA reads as TGTGCCAGTAGGGGGACCGCTTATGGCTACACCTTC. The variable domain in full, with the rest retrieved from reference TRBV19 and TRBJ1-2, is DGGITQSPKYLFRKEGQNVTLSCEQNLNHDAMYWYRQDPGQGLRLIYYSQIVNDFQKGDIAEGYSVSREKKESFPLTVTSAQKNPTAFYLCASRGTAYGYTFGSGTRLTVV.

The table lists this clonotype with a few counts. This chain links TRBV5-1 with TRBJ1-1; TRBD1 aligns across 7 bases. There are 14 residues in the CDR3. Germline CDR1 is SGHRS and CDR2 is YFSETQ. J gave up 4 bases and V 7 bases, and 10 bases lay outside the gene matches. The CDR3 loop reads CASDQGGSGTEAFF. As DNA, the CDR3 is TGCGCCAGCGACCAGGGGGGGAGCGGCACTGAAGCTTTCTTT.

This clonotype appeared a few times. The V gene is TRBV7-8, the J gene TRBJ2-5; D possibly corresponds to TRBD1 (5 bases). This CDR3 is built from 17 residues. Trimming cost V 1 base and J 1 base, with 16 bases left between them. Germline V gene data show CDR1 as SGHVS and CDR2 as FQNEAQ. DNA of the CDR3: TGTGCCAGCAGCTTAGGCTGGAGACAGCCCTCCCAAGAGACCCAGTACTTC. Amino acid sequence: CASSLGWRQPSQETQYF.

This clonotype came up many times. The chain couples TRBV20-1 to TRBJ2-7; D call uncertain. V was cut by 6 bases and J by 3 bases, with 9 bases left in between. This CDR3 comprises 11 residues. CDR1 is DFQATT and CDR2 is SNEGSKA in the germline V gene (reference sequence). CDR3 DNA sequence: TGCAGTGCCAAGGACGACTACGAGCAGTACTTC. Translating it yields CSAKDDYEQYF.

This clonotype was recorded many times. The J gene is TRBJ2-2, the V gene TRBV7-9; TRBD1 is a possible D gene (5 bases). V gave up 5 bases and J gave up 5 bases, with 12 bases separating them. The CDR3 is 14 residues long. Germline V gene lookup returns CDR1 SEHNR and CDR2 FQNEAQ (reference sequence). The CDR3 sequence is CASSGREGTGELFF. In nucleotides, the CDR3 is TGTGCCAGCAGCGGCAGGGAAGGGACCGGGGAGCTGTTTTTT.

This chain uses TRBV12-3 or TRBV12-4 with TRBJ2-7; D gene ambiguous. This CDR3 spans 12 amino acids. V was cut by 5 bases and J by 3 bases, with 8 bases left in between. CDR3 nucleotide sequence: TGTGCCAGCAGTACCAACGTCTACGAGCAGTACTTC. Protein: CASSTNVYEQYF.

This clonotype has ten or more counts. The chain carries TRBV7-9 and TRBJ1-5; D is unclear. Germline V gene data show CDR1 as SEHNR and CDR2 as FQNEAQ (reference sequence). V lost 2 bases to trimming and J lost 3 bases, with 11 bases between them. The CDR3 is 15 amino acids. CDR3 residues: CASSLSRQHNQPQHF. CDR3 coding DNA: TGTGCCAGCAGCTTATCACGGCAGCACAATCAGCCCCAGCATTTT.

In its sample, this clonotype was seen many times. The chain uses TRBV29-1 and TRBJ1-2; D may be TRBD1 (5 bases). The germline V gene has CDR1 SQVTM and CDR2 ANQGSEA. The V end was cut by 6 bases, the J end by 4 bases, with 9 bases between. This CDR3 has 11 residues. CDR3 loop: CSVPGFYGYTF. CDR3 DNA sequence: TGCAGCGTCCCAGGGTTCTATGGCTACACCTTC.